This T cell receptor beta chain was documented in a study of OX40 agonist ivuxolimab in advanced cancers. Study information: Ivuxolimab, an antibody acting as an agonist of OX40 (CD134), was used to treat patients.

The protocol was immunoSEQ multiplex PCR, while the TCRdb copy is restricted to in-frame clones and leaves out a portion. The data hold roughly 70,000 clones, with approximately 90% observed a single time. This receptor was identified in an adult with an advanced solid tumor such as melanoma, head and neck, liver or kidney cancer. Specimen: CD4+ or CD8+ T cells sorted from blood, collected in a trial of the OX40 agonist ivuxolimab.

As DNA, the CDR3 is TGTGCCAGCAGTTTCCTGGACCGCACAGATACGCAGTATTTT. It encodes CASSFLDRTDTQYF. The rearrangement uses TRBV6-5 and TRBJ2-3, with D unclear. The V end was cut by 4 bases, the J end by 1 base, with 9 bases between. CDR3 length equals 14 residues. Per the germline V gene, CDR1 is MNHEY and CDR2 is SVGAGI.